The 18 T cell receptor beta chains below were found in one sample sequenced in a study. TCRdb recomputed calls from the 5' RACE reads with MiXCR, one row per CDR3 protein. Among several thousand distinct CDR3 sequences, roughly 60% were seen once, and the ten largest hold roughly 6.2%. Sequenced sample: tumor-infiltrating memory CD4+ T cells sorted from the breast tumor. Subset given: memory CD4+ T cells, CD4+CD45RO+CD25-. These receptors were collected from a female donor with breast cancer.

The chain uses TRBV24-1 and TRBJ2-1; no definite D call. Germline loops: CDR1 KGHDR, CDR2 SFDVKD. This CDR3 comprises 14 residues. Trimming stripped 1 base from V and 3 bases from J, with 6 bases between. The CDR3 coding sequence is TGTGCCACCAGTGATTTTCCAGACTACAATGAGCAGTTCTTC. This encodes CATSDFPDYNEQFF.

The chain recombines TRBV20-1 with TRBJ2-2; 8 bases map to TRBD1. CDR3 length: 15 residues. The ends lost 6 bases at V and 2 bases at J; junction bases unmatched: 8. CDR1 is DFQATT, CDR2 SNEGSKA, per germline (reference sequence). CDR3 bases: TGCAGTGCCACCCGACAGGGGAGCAACACCGGGGAGCTGTTTTTT. This translates into CSATRQGSNTGELFF.

The chain carries TRBV3-1 and TRBJ2-2; 7 bases map to TRBD2. CDR1 is LGHDT and CDR2 is YNNKEL in the germline V gene (reference sequence). This CDR3 is 18 amino acids long. Trimming at V came to 0 bases and at J to 4 bases, leaving 11 bases not matched to a gene. The CDR3 nucleotides read TGTGCCAGCAGCCAAGATCCCCACGGACTAGGGACCACCGGGGAGCTGTTTTTT. This codes for CASSQDPHGLGTTGELFF.

By sample fraction, this clonotype is medium-sized. The chain recombines TRBV11-2 with TRBJ2-4; D remains ambiguous. The ends were cut back, 4 bases at V and 9 bases at J, with 13 bases in the middle. The CDR3 has 13 residues. CDR1 is SGHAT and CDR2 is FQNNGV in the germline V gene. The CDR3 DNA reads TGTGCCAGCAGCTCGGCCATGGGGTCCATTCAGTACTTC. The encoded protein is CASSSAMGSIQYF. The complete variable domain, with remaining parts taken from reference TRBV11-2 and TRBJ2-4, reads EAGVAQSPRYKIIEKRQSVAFWCNPISGHATLYWYQQILGQGPKLLIQFQNNGVVDDSQLPKDRFSAERLKGVDSTLKIQPAKLEDSAVYLCASSSAMGSIQYFGAGTRLSVL.

The J gene is TRBJ1-1, the V gene TRBV29-1, with no clear D. The CDR3 spans 12 residues. The V end lost 7 bases, the J end lost 6 bases, and 15 bases lay between the germline ends. Looked up from germline, CDR1 is SQVTM and CDR2 is ANQGSEA. The CDR3 nucleotides are TGCAGCGCCTCTTTTCTTAGCGCTGAAGCTTTCTTT. Protein product: CSASFLSAEAFF.

The chain employs TRBV20-1 and TRBJ2-5; 11 nucleotides agree with TRBD2. The CDR3 contains 14 residues. Losses at the gene ends were 3 bases for V and 7 bases for J; bases not matched to a gene: 7. Germline CDR1 is DFQATT and CDR2 is SNEGSKA (reference sequence). CDR3 region: CSASPTSGGGTQYF. The CDR3 DNA reads as TGCAGTGCTAGCCCTACTAGCGGGGGTGGGACCCAGTACTTC.

This chain connects TRBV5-6 to TRBJ2-3; 9 positions agree with TRBD2. Germline-derived CDR1 and CDR2 are SGHDT and YYEEEE. V gave up 2 bases and J gave up 2 bases; unmatched junction bases: 6. CDR3 length equals 16 residues. Here the CDR3 reads CASSFSGLANTDTQYF. The CDR3 nucleotides read TGTGCCAGCAGCTTCTCGGGACTAGCCAACACAGATACGCAGTATTTT.

This clonotype has a handful of counts. This chain links TRBV12-3 or TRBV12-4 with TRBJ2-7, with D possibly being TRBD1 (6 bases). This CDR3 region has 15 residues. Trimming cost V 5 bases and J 1 base, with 15 bases left between them. This CDR3 is CASSKSRDISYEQYF. The CDR3 nucleotides are TGTGCCAGCAGTAAAAGCCGGGACATTTCCTACGAGCAGTACTTC.

In DNA, the CDR3 is TGTGCCAGCAGTGCCAAAGGGGGCGCCCCCACAGATACGCAGTATTTT. Protein product: CASSAKGGAPTDTQYF. The chain is built from TRBV6-5 and TRBJ2-3, with 7 positions matching TRBD1. There are 16 residues in the CDR3. The ends lost 5 bases at V and 2 bases at J; junction bases unmatched: 10. Germline V gene lookup returns CDR1 MNHEY and CDR2 SVGAGI.

The genes are TRBV7-2 and TRBJ2-7; possibly TRBD1 for D (5 bases). CDR3 length equals 14 residues. Germline V gene sequence: CDR1 SGHTA, CDR2 FQGNSA. Trimming stripped 5 bases from V and 1 base from J, with 12 bases between. Here the CDR3 DNA reads TGTGCCAGCAGCCCTAAGCCAGGGTCCTACGAGCAGTACTTC. Its translation is CASSPKPGSYEQYF.

This clonotype was seen only a few times. This chain connects TRBV12-3 or TRBV12-4 to TRBJ1-6; tentatively, D is TRBD1 (5 bases). The CDR3 runs 15 residues. Trimming removed 6 bases at V and 8 bases at J, with 17 bases between. CDR3 amino acids: CASSHRGEGDSPLHF. The CDR3 nucleotides are TGTGCCAGCAGCCACCGGGGGGAAGGTGATTCACCCCTCCACTTT.

The chain employs TRBV12-3 or TRBV12-4 and TRBJ1-2, with 8 bases identical to TRBD1. The CDR3 loop spans 13 amino acids. V shed 5 bases and J 7 bases; nucleotides not matched to a gene: 6. The CDR3 coding sequence is TGTGCCAGCAGTCCCAGGGGGCCGGGTGGCTACACCTTC. Translated: CASSPRGPGGYTF.

This chain joins TRBV7-9 and TRBJ2-1; 7 bases map to TRBD2. CDR3 size: 21 residues. V gave up 6 bases and J gave up 5 bases; unmatched junction bases: 28. CDR1 and CDR2 (germline): SEHNR, FQNEAQ (reference sequence). CDR3 amino acids: CASRPIFSGTFTGRSHNEQFF. The CDR3 DNA follows: TGTGCCAGCAGACCGATTTTCAGCGGGACTTTCACGGGGAGGTCACACAATGAGCAGTTCTTC.

This clonotype is medium-sized by share. This chain joins TRBV20-1 and TRBJ2-3, with 7 bases identical to TRBD1. Germline V gene data show CDR1 as DFQATT and CDR2 as SNEGSKA (reference sequence). The J segment lost 1 base and the V segment lost 5 bases, leaving 18 bases of the junction unmatched. The CDR3 is 18 amino acids. This CDR3 is CSARPGQSHLTRTDTQYF. The CDR3 nucleotides read TGCAGTGCTCGTCCGGGACAGAGCCATCTAACTCGCACAGATACGCAGTATTTT.

This chain connects TRBV6-5 to TRBJ2-3; 11 bases align to TRBD2. The CDR3 has 15 residues. CDR1 is MNHEY, CDR2 SVGAGI, per germline. Germline trimming cut 6 bases from V and 2 bases from J; bases unmatched to any gene: 4. The CDR3 protein is CASSLLAGDTDTQYF. As DNA, the CDR3 is TGTGCCAGCAGCTTACTAGCGGGGGACACAGATACGCAGTATTTT.

The rearrangement uses TRBV5-5 and TRBJ2-4; no reliable D call. The V gene lost 3 bases and the J gene lost 0 bases, with 7 bases spanning the gap. CDR1 and CDR2 (germline): SGHKS, YYEKEE (reference sequence). The CDR3 is made up of 14 amino acids. In nucleotides, the CDR3 is TGTGCCAGCAGCTCCCGGGTAGCCAAAAACATTCAGTACTTC. Its protein is CASSSRVAKNIQYF.

This chain uses TRBV5-5 with TRBJ1-1; no definite D call. CDR1 is SGHKS, CDR2 YYEKEE, per germline (reference sequence). The V gene lost 3 bases and the J gene lost 1 base, with 16 bases spanning the gap. This CDR3 region has 16 residues. CDR3 nucleotide sequence: TGTGCCAGCAGCTACACCCTCCCGGGATCGAACACTGAAGCTTTCTTT. It is translated as CASSYTLPGSNTEAFF.

The chain has TRBV5-1 and TRBJ2-7, with D tentatively TRBD1 (6 bases). This CDR3 comprises 14 residues. The V gene's germline CDR1 is SGHRS and CDR2 YFSETQ. Between the trimmed V and J ends, which lost 4 bases and 2 bases, there was a span of 13 bases. CDR3 bases: TGCGCCAGCAGCCCGCGGACAGTCACCTACGAGCAGTACTTC. This gives the protein CASSPRTVTYEQYF.